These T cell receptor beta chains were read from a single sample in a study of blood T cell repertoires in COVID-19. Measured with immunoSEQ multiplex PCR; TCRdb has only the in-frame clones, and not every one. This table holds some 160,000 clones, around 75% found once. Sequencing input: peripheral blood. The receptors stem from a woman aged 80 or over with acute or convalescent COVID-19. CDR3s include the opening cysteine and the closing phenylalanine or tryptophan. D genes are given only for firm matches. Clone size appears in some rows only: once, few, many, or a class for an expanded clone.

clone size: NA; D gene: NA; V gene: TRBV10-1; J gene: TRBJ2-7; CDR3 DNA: TGCGCCAGCAGTGACTCGGGCGGACTCTTAAAGCAGTACTTC; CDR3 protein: CASSDSGGLLKQYF
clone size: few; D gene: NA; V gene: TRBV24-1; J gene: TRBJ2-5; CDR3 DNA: TGTGCCACCAGTGTCCGAAGGGGGACGGGACAAGAGACCCAGTACTTC; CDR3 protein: CATSVRRGTGQETQYF
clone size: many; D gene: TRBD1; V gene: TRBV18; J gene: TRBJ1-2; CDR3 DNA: TGTGCCAGCTCACCAGACAGGGTTAGCTATGGCTACACCTTC; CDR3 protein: CASSPDRVSYGYTF
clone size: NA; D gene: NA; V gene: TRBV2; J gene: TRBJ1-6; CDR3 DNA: TGTGCCAGCAGTGCCAGAAGCTCCTATAATTCACCCCTCCACTTT; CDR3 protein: CASSARSSYNSPLHF
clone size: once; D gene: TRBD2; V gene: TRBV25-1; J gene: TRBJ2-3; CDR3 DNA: TGTGCCAGCAGTGATTGGACTAGCGGGATTACAGATACGCAGTATTTT; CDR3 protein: CASSDWTSGITDTQYF
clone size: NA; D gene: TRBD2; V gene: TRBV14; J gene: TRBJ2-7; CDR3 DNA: TGTCCCAGCACCCAAAAGAGGGGACCGGGGGGAGAGCAGTACTTC; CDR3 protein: CPSTQKRGPGGEQYF
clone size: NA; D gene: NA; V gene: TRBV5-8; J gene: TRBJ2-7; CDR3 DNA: TGTGCCAGCAGCTTGGATTCCCCTCGGAGGGCCGGAGAGTACTTC; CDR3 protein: CASSLDSPRRAGEYF
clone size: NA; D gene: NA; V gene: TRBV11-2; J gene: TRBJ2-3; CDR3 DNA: TGTGCCAGCAGCTTCACCCAGGCACTCACAGATACGCAGTATTTT; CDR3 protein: CASSFTQALTDTQYF
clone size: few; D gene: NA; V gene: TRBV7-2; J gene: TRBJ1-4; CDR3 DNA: TGTGCCAGCAGCTCTCGCACAGGGCGGTGGGGCTCAACTAATGAAAAACTGTTTTTT; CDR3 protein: CASSSRTGRWGSTNEKLFF
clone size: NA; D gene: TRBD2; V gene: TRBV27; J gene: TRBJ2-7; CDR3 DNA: TGTGCCAGCATGAGGGAGGGCCGGTACGAGCAGTACTTC; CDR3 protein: CASMREGRYEQYF
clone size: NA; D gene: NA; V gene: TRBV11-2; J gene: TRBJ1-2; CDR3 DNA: TGTGCCAGCAGCTTAGGGCAGGGCTTCTATGGCTACACCTTC; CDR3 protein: CASSLGQGFYGYTF
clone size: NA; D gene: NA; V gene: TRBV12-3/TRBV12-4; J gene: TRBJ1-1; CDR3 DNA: TGTGCCAGCAGTTTCGAGGAGACAGCCGAAGCTTTCTTT; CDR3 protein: CASSFEETAEAFF
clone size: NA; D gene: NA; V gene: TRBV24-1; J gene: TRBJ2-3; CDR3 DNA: TGTGCCACCAGTACTACGGGAGTCCTAGGAGCAGATACGCAGTATTTT; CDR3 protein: CATSTTGVLGADTQYF
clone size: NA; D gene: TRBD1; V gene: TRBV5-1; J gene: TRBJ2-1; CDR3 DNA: TGCGCCAGCAGCTCTCCGGGACAGGACCAGTTCTTC; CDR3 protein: CASSSPGQDQFF
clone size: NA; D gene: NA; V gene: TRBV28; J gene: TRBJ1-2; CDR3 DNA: TGTGCCAGCAGTTCGCCCGGGATTCGGAGTGGCTACACCTTC; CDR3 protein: CASSSPGIRSGYTF
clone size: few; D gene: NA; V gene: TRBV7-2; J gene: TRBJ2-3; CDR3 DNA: TGTGCCAGCAGCGCCCGGGGCGGGGTAAATAAGAATACGCAGTATTTT; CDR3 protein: CASSARGGVNKNTQYF
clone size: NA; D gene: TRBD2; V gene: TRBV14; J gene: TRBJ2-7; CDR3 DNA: TGTGCCAGCAGCCAAGAAAGGAAGGAGCTAGCGGGCTCTCTCCCACTCTCCTACGAGCAGTACTTC; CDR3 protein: CASSQERKELAGSLPLSYEQYF
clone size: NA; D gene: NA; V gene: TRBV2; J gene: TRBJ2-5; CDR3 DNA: TGTGCCAGCAGTGAAAGGAGGGACCAAGAGACCCAGTACTTC; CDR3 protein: CASSERRDQETQYF
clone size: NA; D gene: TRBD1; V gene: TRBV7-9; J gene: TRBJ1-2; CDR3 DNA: TGTGCCAGCAGCTTAGGGGACAGGGGACCTCTTAGCTATGGCTACACCTTC; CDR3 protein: CASSLGDRGPLSYGYTF
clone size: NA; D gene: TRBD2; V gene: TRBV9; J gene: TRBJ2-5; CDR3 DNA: TGTGCCAGCAGCCTAGAGGGTAGCGGGGCAGAGACCCAGTACTTC; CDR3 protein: CASSLEGSGAETQYF
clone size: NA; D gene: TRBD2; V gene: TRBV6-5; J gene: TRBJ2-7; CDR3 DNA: TGTGCCAGCAGTTACGGCTCCGCGGGAGCGGGCGAGCAGTACTTC; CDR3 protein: CASSYGSAGAGEQYF
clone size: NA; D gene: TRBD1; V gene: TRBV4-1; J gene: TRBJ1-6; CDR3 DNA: TGCGCCAGCAGCCAAGAAGGCAGGGGGAAAGCGGAGAATTCACCCCTCCACTTT; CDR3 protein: CASSQEGRGKAENSPLHF
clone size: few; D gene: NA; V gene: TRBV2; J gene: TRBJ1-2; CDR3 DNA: TGTGCCAGCAGTGGTCAGGTCTATGGCTACACCTTC; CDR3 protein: CASSGQVYGYTF
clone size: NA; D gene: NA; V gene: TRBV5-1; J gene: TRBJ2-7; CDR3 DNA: TGCGCCAGCAGCTTGGACAGGGACCTCTACGAGCAGTACTTC; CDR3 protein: CASSLDRDLYEQYF
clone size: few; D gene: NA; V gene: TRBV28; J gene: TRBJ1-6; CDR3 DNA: TGTGCCAGCAGTCTCCTAAGCTCACCCCTCCACTTT; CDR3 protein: CASSLLSSPLHF
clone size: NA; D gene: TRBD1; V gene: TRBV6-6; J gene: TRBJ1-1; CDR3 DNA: TGTGCCAGCAACCCACTGGACAGGGGGCTAACTGAAGCTTTCTTT; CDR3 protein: CASNPLDRGLTEAFF
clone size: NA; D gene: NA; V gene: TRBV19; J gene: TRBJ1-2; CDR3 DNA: TGTGCCAGTAGTGAGGATTCCTATGGCTACACCTTC; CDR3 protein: CASSEDSYGYTF
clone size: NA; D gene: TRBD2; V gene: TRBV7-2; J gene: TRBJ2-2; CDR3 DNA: TGTGCCAGCAGCTTAGACAGGACTAGCGGGGGGTCCGGGGAGCTGTTTTTT; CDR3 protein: CASSLDRTSGGSGELFF
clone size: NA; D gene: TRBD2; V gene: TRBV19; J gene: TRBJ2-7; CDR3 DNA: TGTGCCAGTAGTATAGGGGAGGGCTACGAGCAGTACTTC; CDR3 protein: CASSIGEGYEQYF
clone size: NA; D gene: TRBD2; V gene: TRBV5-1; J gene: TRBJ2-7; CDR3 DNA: TGCGCCAGCAGCTTGTATCCCTCTAGCGGGACCTACGAGCAGTACTTC; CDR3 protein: CASSLYPSSGTYEQYF
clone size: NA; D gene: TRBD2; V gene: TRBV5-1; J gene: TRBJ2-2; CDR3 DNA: TGCGCCAGCAGCTTGGAACTAGCGGGTGGGCGAACCGGGGAGCTGTTTTTT; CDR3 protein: CASSLELAGGRTGELFF
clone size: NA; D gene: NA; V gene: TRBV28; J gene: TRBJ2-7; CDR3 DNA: TGTGCCAGCAACCCCCAAGGACAGAATTACGAGCAGTACTTC; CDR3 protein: CASNPQGQNYEQYF
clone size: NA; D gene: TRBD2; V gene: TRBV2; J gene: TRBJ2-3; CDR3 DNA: TGTGCCAGCACCCTGGGACTAGCCGGCACAGATACGCAGTATTTT; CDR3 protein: CASTLGLAGTDTQYF
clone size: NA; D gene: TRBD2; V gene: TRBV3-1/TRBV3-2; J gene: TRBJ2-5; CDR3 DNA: TGTGCCAGCAGCCAAAGGGCTAGCGGGGGGAAGAAGGCCCAGTACTTC; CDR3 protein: CASSQRASGGKKAQYF
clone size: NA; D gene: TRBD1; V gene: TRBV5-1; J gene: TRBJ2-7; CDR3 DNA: TGCGCCAGCAGCCTCCAGGGGGCGCCGGACGAGCAGTACTTC; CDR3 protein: CASSLQGAPDEQYF
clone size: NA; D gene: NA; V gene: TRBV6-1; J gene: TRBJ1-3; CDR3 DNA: TGTGCCAGCAGTGATGGGCAGGCCAACTCTGGAAACACCATATATTTT; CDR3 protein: CASSDGQANSGNTIYF
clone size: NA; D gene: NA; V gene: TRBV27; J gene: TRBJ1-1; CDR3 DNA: TGTGCCAGCAGTCTGATGTACACAGGGAGAGTCACTGAAGCTTTCTTT; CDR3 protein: CASSLMYTGRVTEAFF
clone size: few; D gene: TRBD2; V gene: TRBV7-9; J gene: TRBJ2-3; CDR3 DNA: TGTGCCAGCAGCTTCTGGTCGACTAGCTCAGATACGCAGTATTTT; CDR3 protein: CASSFWSTSSDTQYF
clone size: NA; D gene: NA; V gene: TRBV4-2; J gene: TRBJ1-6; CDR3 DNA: TGTGCCAGCAGCCAAGATTGGAAGGTGGGGAGTTCACCCCTCCACTTT; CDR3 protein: CASSQDWKVGSSPLHF
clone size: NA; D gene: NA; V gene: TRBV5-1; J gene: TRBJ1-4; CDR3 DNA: TGCGCCAGCAGCTTGGCCCTCAGGGATGAAAAACTGTTTTTT; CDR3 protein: CASSLALRDEKLFF
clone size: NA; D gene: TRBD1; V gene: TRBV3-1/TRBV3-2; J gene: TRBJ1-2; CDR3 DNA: TGTGCCAGCAGCTACGGACAGGGAAACTATGGCTACACCTTC; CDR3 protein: CASSYGQGNYGYTF